The clone carrying this TCR beta chain was counted once. The antigen remains unidentified. 60 Vbeta and 13 Jbeta primers were used in PCR. Clones were read by immunoSEQ multiplex PCR, and TCRdb kept only the in-frame ones, dropping some. The table lists about 160,000 clones, around 77% of them singletons. The sample is drawn from a study of cytomegalovirus exposure and HLA in healthy donors. Study context: In terms of ancestry, the Caucasian-associated cluster contained roughly 81% of the 300 to 400 genotyped donors.

Overall study findings and caveats: The study carried out a later analysis of TCR beta sequences. It associated around 17,000 of them with specific HLA alleles at a false discovery rate of 0.05.

Sequencing used PBMCs. The clonotype was recovered from a young man in good health and CMV-seropositive.

The CDR3 DNA follows: TGTGCCAGCAGCCACTCCCTGGGACTAGCGGACAATGAGCAGTTCTTC. It yields the protein CASSHSLGLADNEQFF. This sequence joins TRBV14 and TRBJ2-1, with 11 bases lining up with TRBD2. Unmatched junction bases numbered 6, after V lost 3 bases and J lost 5 bases. This CDR3 contains 16 residues. Germline assignment: CDR1 SGHDN and CDR2 FVKESK.